Included here is one T cell receptor (beta chain) sequence, with context. The clone's antigen remains unknown. No much larger clone is present one base from it, and per-base qualities are unavailable. This entry belongs to a study of vaccination and CD4 T cells after COVID-19 (dated by TCRdb to between 2021 and 2024). Notes on the research overall: Every convalescent patient had a positive nasal swab PCR test for SARS-CoV-2, with mild disease in about nine patients and severe disease in one. The convalescent cohort included six males and four females, with two Hispanic individuals, seven Caucasians, two Asians and one multiracial person. Participants got two doses of the Pfizer-BioNTech BNT162b2 vaccine (n=8) or two doses of the Moderna mRNA-1273 vaccine (n=2). Post-COVID blood samples were collected from convalescent patients a median of around 100 days after diagnosis, with a range of roughly 30 to 161 days. Post-vaccine blood samples were taken a median of 72 days after the second vaccine dose, with a range of 14 to 241 days. Culture stimuli were overlapping spike peptide pools from SARS-CoV-2 and from the common cold coronaviruses HCoV-NL63, HCoV-OC43 and HCoV-229E. As controls, cultures received a CEFX viral epitope pool (the positive control), an HIV-1 Nef peptide pool (the negative control), or no peptide at all. In roughly 10 COVID-19 convalescent patients and a few infection-naive healthy vaccine recipients, the spike-specific CD4+ TCR repertoire before mRNA vaccination was compared with the repertoire after mRNA vaccination.

General findings and caveats noted by the study authors: Relatively few convalescent patients were included in the study, and early timepoints after natural infection were not analyzed. The median count of SARS-CoV-2-reactive clonotypes went up from 20 to 25 after infection to 38 after vaccination, although the change was not significant. Among the post-vaccine SARS-CoV-2-reactive clones in convalescent patients, a median around 85% showed up only after vaccination, which suggests vaccine-specific priming. Of the vaccine-specific clones in convalescent patients, 304 of 307, or nearly all, reacted only to SARS-CoV-2 spike and did not cross-react with common cold coronaviruses.

In the germline V gene (reference sequence), CDR1 corresponds to DFQATT and CDR2 to SNEGSKA. Measured from the cysteine to the phenylalanine, the CDR3 is 12 residues long. The kept DNA is CDR3 alone, 36 bases in frame from the first base. Library preparation was by PCR. DNA from cultured CD4+ T cells was subjected to TCR sequencing with the Oncomine TCR Beta short-read assay at the Johns Hopkins FTIC core. Genomic DNA was extracted from the cultured CD4+ T cells with the QIAamp micro DNA kit. Oncomine TCR Beta libraries made from cultured CD4+ T cells were pooled using unique dual indexes and sequenced on an Illumina iSeq 100. In the original analysis: Non-productive sequences were filtered out, and CDR3s that did not start with C, did not end with F or W, or were shorter than 7 amino acids were discarded. Antigen-specific clonotypes were identified with the MANAFEST web application by comparing peptide-stimulated wells with reference and other culture wells. An FDR below 0.05, an odds ratio above 5, and a productive frequency above 0.1% in at least two of three replicate wells were required for clones to be considered positive. A clonotype counted as cross-reactive if it showed significant expansion both in the SARS-CoV-2 spike wells and in at least one common cold coronavirus spike condition. Similarity between CDR3 sequences was evaluated in R version 3.6.1 using Levenshtein distances (stringdist) and unrooted phylogenetic trees (ape). Through fastp at Q25 and MiXCR, TCRdb rebuilt clones from the public reads, retaining in-frame beta chains. A single entry per CDR3 protein holds the most common genes and DNA from its merged rows. The V and J calls come from TCRdb's annotation, not from the publication. The sample includes under 15,000 distinct CDR3 sequences, with roughly 77% observed a single time. The top ten clonotypes cover about a tenth of the sample.

What the treatment or condition label conveys for this sample: approximately nine-day PBMC culture with coronavirus spike peptide pools or control peptides (ViraFEST assay). To expand antigen-specific T cells with peptide pools and then pick out the expanded clonotypes through TCR sequencing, the study relied on the ViraFEST assay. The convalescent patients' positive SARS-CoV-2 PCR tests fell between March and December 2020, which was before the Alpha, Beta and Delta variants emerged in the United States. Roughly 2.1 million PBMCs per well were cultured in IMDM with roughly 5% human AB serum and 7.5 to 10 IU/ml IL-2, plus 10 ug/ml peptide pools. Half of the culture medium was replaced with fresh IL-2-containing medium on days 3 and 7. After less than twelve days of culture, CD4+ T cells were isolated by negative selection with the EasySep CD4+ T cell isolation kit. Ficoll-Paque Plus gradient centrifugation was used to isolate PBMCs from whole blood, and the isolated PBMCs were then either used fresh or cryopreserved at -140C. In general, triplicate wells were set up for every culture condition.

Sequenced input: CD4+ T cells from blood, cultured in vitro. The origin of this receptor is a human donor who had recovered from COVID-19. The chain employs TRBV20-1 and TRBJ2-3; the D gene is perhaps TRBD1 or TRBD2, each of them matching over 5 bases. The DNA sequence is given as TGCAGGGCTGAACGAGGGGCGGATACGCAGTATTTT. Translation gives CRAERGADTQYF.